The entry that follows covers one T cell receptor beta chain sequence. What it binds is unknown. These data belong to a study of CD8+ T cells in alopecia areata. Study at large: Tofacitinib administration to treated patients was oral, at 5 to 10 mg twice daily. Study-level points and caveats: For lesional scalp, especially alopecia totalis/universalis, clonality was higher than in normal scalp. Expanded CD8+ clones among the top 100, as well as scalp clonality, were significantly decreased by tofacitinib.

After isolation, RNA underwent reverse transcription to generate cDNA as the sequencing template. The table came from immunoSEQ multiplex PCR; TCRdb's copy has only in-frame clones and leaves some out. The table shows about 190,000 clones, with approximately 56% occurring only once. Treatment indicated: oral pan-JAK inhibitor, 5-10 mg twice daily. Samples from alopecia areata patients were lesional scalp punch biopsies and peripheral blood. Germline assignment: CDR1 MGHDK and CDR2 SYGVNS. There are 12 residues in the CDR3. The ends lost 8 bases at V and 9 bases at J; junction bases unmatched: 8. The TCR originated in a human donor with alopecia areata. This chain joins TRBV25-1 and TRBJ1-2; TRBD1 agrees at 8 bases. The specimen was CD4+ T cells sorted from blood, collected at week 4, from a patient treated with tofacitinib. CDR3 protein: CASGSSGGSYTF. CDR3 in DNA: TGTGCCAGCGGATCTTCAGGGGGCAGCTACACCTTC.